This T cell receptor (beta chain) was captured in a study of neurological immune-mediated disorders. TCRdb re-called the 5' RACE reads through MiXCR, storing one row per CDR3 protein. Of 50,000 to 80,000 distinct CDR3 sequences listed, less than 5.5% are singletons. Germline trimming cut 5 bases from V and 6 bases from J; bases unmatched to any gene: 9. The CDR3 totals 13 residues. Germline V gene data show CDR1 as DFQATT and CDR2 as SNEGSKA (reference sequence). Overall study findings and caveats: One related-CDR3 cluster, found by phylogenetic grouping, held repertoires of 18 of 34 multiple sclerosis patients and is a possible signature. No sharing of CDR3 amino acid sequences was observed among expanded clones across subjects, suggesting private repertoires in all groups.

This clonotype was counted many times. Its antigen is unidentified. The sample consisted of PBMCs. The chain couples TRBV20-1 to TRBJ1-2, with 7 positions matching TRBD1. The TCR originated in a man in his thirties or forties with multiple sclerosis. This CDR3 is CSAQRTGPNGYTF. In DNA form, the CDR3 reads TGCAGTGCTCAAAGGACAGGACCCAATGGCTACACCTTC.